This TCR beta chain was identified during a study of blood T cell repertoires in COVID-19. Germline CDR1 is MGHRA and CDR2 is YSYEKL. The CDR3 spans 16 residues. V lost 1 base to trimming and J lost 4 bases; unmatched junction nucleotides: 4. Cohort allocation depended upon clinical history that participants reported. The data were produced by immunoSEQ multiplex PCR, yet TCRdb's version contains in-frame clones alone and is incomplete. The table records 200,000 to 250,000 clones, 80% to 90% of them present only once. The sequenced material came from PBMCs or T cells enriched from blood (not recorded which). This receptor was taken from a woman younger than 45 who had been exposed to COVID-19. This chain links TRBV4-1 with TRBJ2-5; 12 bases agree with TRBD2. The CDR3 region is CASSQATSGSGETQYF. CDR3 coding DNA: TGCGCCAGCAGCCAAGCGACTAGCGGGAGCGGAGAGACCCAGTACTTC.